The clone carrying this TCR beta chain was found a few times. Time point defined: newly diagnosed GD, antithyroid drugs for less than 3 months. Following extraction of RNA from PBMCs, that RNA was used to make the TCR library. The data stem from a study of regulatory T cells in long-lasting Graves disease. Libraries of TCR beta came from iRepertoire HTBI primers plus Arm-PCR of CDR3 regions. TCRdb fed the multiplex PCR reads into MiXCR, producing one record per CDR3 protein. The data show approximately 490,000 distinct CDR3 sequences, around 15% seen once. V was pared by 1 base and J by 1 base, with 2 bases of the junction left unmatched. The V gene's germline CDR1 is MGHRA and CDR2 YSYEKL. The CDR3 covers 15 residues. The sample was also reused in another study, on T cells in Graves' hyperthyroidism and ophthalmopathy. That publication notes: Thyroid ultrasound and orbital computed tomography, with clinical symptoms and serum thyroxine and TRAb, informed diagnoses. Most expanded thyroid clonotypes above 0.001 also appeared in blood.

Sequenced material: peripheral blood mononuclear cells (PBMCs), taken at new diagnosis, from a patient treated with antithyroid drugs. The receptor's source is a middle-aged man with Graves disease. This chain uses TRBV4-1 with TRBJ1-2, with 8 positions matching TRBD1. The CDR3 loop is CASSQGTGGNYGYTF. The CDR3 coding sequence is TGCGCCAGCAGCCAAGGAACAGGGGGTAACTATGGCTACACCTTC.